Below, one T cell receptor (beta chain) is given with its context. The sample belongs to a study of graft-versus-host responses after intestinal transplantation. For the study at large: Tacrolimus plus steroids were given to all recipients for about 3 years, preceded by anti-thymocyte globulin induction.

This table comes from immunoSEQ multiplex PCR, and its TCRdb copy is limited to in-frame clones, with some not included. This sample has around 54,000 clones, with about 90% found just once. J gave up 4 bases and V 2 bases, and 5 bases lay outside the gene matches. In germline, CDR1 is SGHRS, CDR2 YFSETQ. This CDR3 has 14 residues. The chain uses TRBV5-1 and TRBJ1-2; 7 bases are a match to TRBD1. The receptor was derived from a human patient who received an intestinal transplant, so some T cells may come from the graft donor. The sample here was PBMCs, taken nearly 670 days after intestinal transplant. CDR3 bases: TGCGCCAGCAGCTTACAACAGGGGTCCTATGGCTACACCTTC. Its translation: CASSLQQGSYGYTF.